This T cell receptor beta chain was identified in a study of beta chain features in type 1 diabetes. A note on this clone: Its antigen is still unknown.

General observations from the study: In all four CD4+ subsets, TCRB CDR3 length was significantly, moderately reduced in type 1 diabetes.

Donors contributed one heparinised blood draw apiece, averaging about 120 mL. All of the isolated RNA was reverse transcribed, so expressed TCRB transcripts were sequenced. Assay used: immunoSEQ multiplex PCR; TCRdb lists only in-frame clones, some missing. The sample shows about 740,000 clones, under 15% of them seen only once. Losses at the gene ends were 10 bases for V and 0 bases for J; bases not matched to a gene: 4. Germline assignment: CDR1 MNHEY and CDR2 SVGAGI. This CDR3 contains 15 residues. Sequences were obtained from naive CD4+ T cells from blood. The TCR sequence derives from a man aged 18 to 29 with type 1 diabetes. The V gene is TRBV6-5, the J gene TRBJ2-3, with 13 nucleotides matching TRBD2. Written as DNA, the CDR3 is TGTGCCACCGGACTAGCGGGGGCTAGCACAGATACGCAGTATTTT. Its translation is CATGLAGASTDTQYF.